The present entry profiles one T cell receptor (beta chain) with its context. Profiling relied on immunoSEQ multiplex PCR, and the TCRdb table lists in-frame clones only, not all of them. The data show about 54,000 clones, with around 96% seen just once and 1.5% to 2% held by the top ten. This record belongs to a study of control samples from healthy donors and cancer patients. Per germline, CDR1 MNHNY and CDR2 SVGAGI (reference sequence). The V gene end was trimmed by 8 bases and the J gene end by 2 bases; junction bases not matched to a gene: 8. This CDR3 has 14 amino acids. This receptor was identified in a woman aged 25 to 39 in good health. Sequenced input: blood. The V gene is TRBV6-6, the J gene TRBJ2-7; 8 nucleotides match TRBD2. CDR3 residues: CASGPSGRTYEQYF. The CDR3 DNA follows: TGTGCCAGCGGCCCTAGCGGGCGAACCTACGAGCAGTACTTC.